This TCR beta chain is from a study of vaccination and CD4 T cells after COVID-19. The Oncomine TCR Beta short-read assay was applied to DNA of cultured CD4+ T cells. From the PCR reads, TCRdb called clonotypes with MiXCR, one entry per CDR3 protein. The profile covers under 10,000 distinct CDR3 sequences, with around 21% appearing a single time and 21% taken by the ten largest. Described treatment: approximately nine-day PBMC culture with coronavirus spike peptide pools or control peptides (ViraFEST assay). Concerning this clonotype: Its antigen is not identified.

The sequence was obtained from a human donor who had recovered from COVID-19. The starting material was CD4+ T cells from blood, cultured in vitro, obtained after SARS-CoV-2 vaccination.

The CDR3, as DNA: TGTGCCAGCAGTTACCTGAACAACAGGGGGCTTGACGAGCAGTACTTC. Translated: CASSYLNNRGLDEQYF. The V and J genes are TRBV6-2 or TRBV6-3 and TRBJ2-7, with TRBD1 matching over 9 bases. From germline, CDR1 is MNHEY and CDR2 SVGEGT. The CDR3 runs 16 residues. After removal of 2 bases from V and 5 bases from J, the junction contained 10 bases not matched to a gene.